This TCR beta chain was captured by sequencing in a study of identifying expanded T cells in peripheral blood. Collection occurred without any documented infections or immune events in donors. This clone has a single count. The target antigen is unknown. Using immunoSEQ multiplex PCR, the repertoire was profiled, and TCRdb retains in-frame clones only, with some absent. Of approximately 110,000 clones detected, around 89% appear once; the ten largest clones hold 15% to 20%. Study-level results: Technical replicates showed 0.9 to 1.5 changed clones; roughly two weeks around 15; four weeks 19. Across healthy donors, higher total template counts meant significantly greater approximately 2-week count variance.

The sample taken for sequencing was blood. The TCR sequence derives from a person aged 18 to 70 in good health.

The CDR3 nucleotides are TGTGCCAGCAGTTTGACAGGCTATGGCTACACCTTC. Its translation: CASSLTGYGYTF. The chain couples TRBV7-2 to TRBJ1-2; D possibly corresponds to TRBD1 (6 bases). The germline CDR1 and CDR2 sequences are SGHTA and FQGNSA. The CDR3 runs to 12 residues. V was shortened by 6 bases and J by 4 bases, with 9 bases between the two germline ends.